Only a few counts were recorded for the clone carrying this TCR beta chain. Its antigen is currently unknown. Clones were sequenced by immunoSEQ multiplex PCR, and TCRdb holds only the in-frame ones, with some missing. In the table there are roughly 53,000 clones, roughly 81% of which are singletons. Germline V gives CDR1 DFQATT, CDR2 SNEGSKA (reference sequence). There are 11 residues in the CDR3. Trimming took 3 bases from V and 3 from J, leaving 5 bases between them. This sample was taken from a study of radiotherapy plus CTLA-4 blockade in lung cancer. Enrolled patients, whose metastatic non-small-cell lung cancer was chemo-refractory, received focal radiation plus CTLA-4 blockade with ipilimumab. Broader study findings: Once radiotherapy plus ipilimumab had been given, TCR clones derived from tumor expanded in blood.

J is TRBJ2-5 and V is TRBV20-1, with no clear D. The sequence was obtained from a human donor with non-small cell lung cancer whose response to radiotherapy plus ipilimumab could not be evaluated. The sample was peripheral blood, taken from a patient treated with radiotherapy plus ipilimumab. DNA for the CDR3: TGCAGTGCTAGTAATGAAGAGACCCAGTACTTC. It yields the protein CSASNEETQYF.